This T cell receptor (beta chain) was sequenced during a study of control samples from healthy donors and cancer patients. Assay: immunoSEQ multiplex PCR; the TCRdb copy retains only in-frame clones and omits some. Of 100,000 or so clones in the sample, around 89% were seen once. This clone was seen a single time. The receptor's source is a man aged 30 to 45 in good health. The sample comprised blood.

CDR3 DNA sequence: TGTGCCATCTTAGCCCAAAGCACAGATACGCAGTATTTT. Amino acids: CAILAQSTDTQYF. This chain connects TRBV10-3 to TRBJ2-3; D is unresolved. The CDR3 sequence is 13 residues long. The germline V gene encodes CDR1 ENHRY and CDR2 SYGVKD. V lost 8 bases and J lost 0, with 9 bases in between.